This T cell receptor (beta chain) was found in a study of blood T cell repertoires in COVID-19. Profiled with immunoSEQ multiplex PCR; TCRdb holds only in-frame clones, not every one. Altogether about 490,000 clones are present, 70% to 90% being singletons, with the ten largest covering roughly 3.1%. The sequence was obtained from a human donor in a cohort sampled during active COVID-19. The specimen was peripheral blood.

CDR3 DNA: TGTGCCAGCAGCCAAACTAGGTCCGGGACCCAGTACTTC. Amino acids: CASSQTRSGTQYF. The chain employs TRBV3-1 (or the pseudogene TRBV3-2) and TRBJ2-5; tentatively, D is TRBD2 (5 bases). V shed 2 bases and J shed 7 bases, with 11 bases lying between them. Germline loops: CDR1 LGHDT, CDR2 YNNKEL (reference sequence). This CDR3 contains 13 residues.